The 17 T cell receptor beta chains below all came from one sample that was sequenced in a study of beta chain features in type 1 diabetes. Isolated RNA was reverse transcribed in full, so expressed TCRB transcripts were sequenced. Clones were sequenced by immunoSEQ multiplex PCR, and TCRdb holds only the in-frame ones, with some missing. Among a few hundred thousand clones, roughly 11% were seen once, and the ten largest hold roughly 1.3%. Input material: central memory CD4+ T cells from blood. The receptors come from a man between 18 and 35 years old in good health.

The sample holds a few counts of this clone. Since a much larger clone is just one base distant, this may be a read error. Other DNA sequences of this sample code for an identical CDR3. The chain uses TRBV7-2 and TRBJ2-5; D not resolved. V lost 5 bases and J 2 bases, leaving 3 bases between the germline ends. Germline V lookup: CDR1 SGHTA, CDR2 FQGNSA. This CDR3 comprises 11 residues. Here the CDR3 reads CASSLQETQYF. The CDR3 coding sequence is TGTGCCAGCAGCCTACAAGAGACCCAGTACTTC. Full variable domain (rest looked up from reference TRBV7-2 and TRBJ2-5): GAGVSQSPSNKVTEKGKDVELRCDPISGHTALYWYRQSLGQGLEFLIYFQGNSAPDKSGLPSDRFSAERTGGSVSTLTIQRTQQEDSAVYLCASSLQETQYFGPGTRLLVL.

J is TRBJ2-3 and V is TRBV6-1; D gene unclear. Germline-derived CDR1 and CDR2 are MNHNS and SASEGT. The CDR3 loop spans 12 amino acids. V was trimmed by 3 bases and J by 6 bases, leaving 7 bases between them. Written as DNA, the CDR3 is TGTGCCAGCAGTGAGACCCGGGATACGCAGTATTTT. Its translation: CASSETRDTQYF.

The genes are TRBV7-9 and TRBJ1-5, with D maybe TRBD1 (5 bases). The CDR3 totals 15 residues. Trimming stripped 0 bases from V and 5 bases from J, with 11 bases between. Germline V CDR1 and CDR2: SEHNR, FQNEAQ (reference sequence). The CDR3 protein is CASSLASAGHQPQHF. CDR3 coding DNA: TGTGCCAGCAGCTTAGCGTCGGCAGGGCATCAGCCCCAGCATTTT.

The chain's CDR3 is CASSEAEGPVRNEQYF. CDR3 in DNA: TGTGCCAGCAGCGAGGCCGAGGGCCCGGTGAGGAACGAGCAGTACTTC. The V and J genes are TRBV5-6 and TRBJ2-7; D might be TRBD2 (5 bases). V shed 4 bases and J shed 5 bases, with 22 bases lying between them. This CDR3 comprises 16 residues. Germline CDR1 and CDR2: SGHDT and YYEEEE. The full variable domain, rest sourced from reference TRBV5-6 and TRBJ2-7, is DAGVTQSPTHLIKTRGQQVTLRCSPKSGHDTVSWYQQALGQGPQFIFQYYEEEERQRGNFPDRFSGHQFPNYSSELNVNALLLGDSALYLCASSEAEGPVRNEQYFGPGTRLTVT.

The rearrangement joins TRBV6-6 to TRBJ1-2; D not resolved. The V end lost 0 bases, the J end lost 4 bases, and 9 bases lay between the germline ends. This CDR3 spans 14 amino acids. Germline-derived CDR1 and CDR2 are MNHNY and SVGAGI (reference sequence). The CDR3 region has the DNA TGTGCCAGCAGTTACTCGACGGTACTCTATGGCTACACCTTC. It yields the protein CASSYSTVLYGYTF.

J is TRBJ2-3 and V is TRBV5-1, with 10 bases identical to TRBD1. Germline V gene lookup returns CDR1 SGHRS and CDR2 YFSETQ. The CDR3 has 14 amino acids. The trim removed 4 bases at V and 10 bases at J, leaving 9 bases unmatched. The CDR3 DNA reads as TGCGCCAGCAGCGTCCGGGACAGGGGAACGGCGCAGTATTTT. Its translation: CASSVRDRGTAQYF.

The chain links TRBV7-9 to TRBJ2-6; D may be TRBD1 (6 bases). This CDR3 region has 15 residues. V was clipped by 7 bases and J by 0 bases, with 10 bases between them. Germline lookup yields CDR1 SEHNR and CDR2 FQNEAQ (reference sequence). This CDR3 reads CASTQGGSGANVLTF. The CDR3, as DNA: TGTGCCAGCACCCAAGGGGGCTCTGGGGCCAACGTCCTGACTTTC.

This clone was picked up many times. The chain couples TRBV7-2 to TRBJ2-1; no definite D call. Trimming took 2 bases from V and 6 from J, leaving 5 bases between them. The CDR3 is 12 residues long. Looked up from germline, CDR1 is SGHTA and CDR2 is FQGNSA. The CDR3 region is CASSLISNEQFF. DNA for the CDR3: TGTGCCAGCAGCTTAATCTCCAATGAGCAGTTCTTC.

In this sample, this clone turned up a few times. J is TRBJ2-7 and V is TRBV5-1, with TRBD1 as a possible D gene (6 bases). Germline V gene sequence: CDR1 SGHRS, CDR2 YFSETQ. This CDR3 spans 14 amino acids. Trimming removed 2 bases from V and 1 base from J, with 10 bases in between. CDR3 loop: CASSFRTASYEQYF. As DNA, the CDR3 is TGCGCCAGCAGCTTCCGGACAGCTTCCTACGAGCAGTACTTC. Drawing the rest from reference TRBV5-1 and TRBJ2-7, the complete variable domain is KAGVTQTPRYLIKTRGQQVTLSCSPISGHRSVSWYQQTPGQGLQFLFEYFSETQRNKGNFPGRFSGRQFSNSRSEMNVSTLELGDSALYLCASSFRTASYEQYFGPGTRLTVT.

The gene calls are TRBV19 and TRBJ2-5; the match to TRBD2 covers 13 bases. This CDR3 is 17 amino acids long. V dropped 5 bases and J dropped 4; count of bases not matched to a gene: 10. CDR1 is LNHDA, CDR2 SQIVND, per germline (reference sequence). For the CDR3, the DNA is TGTGCCAGTAGTCGTAATGGACTAGCGGGAGTCACAGAGACCCAGTACTTC. Its translation: CASSRNGLAGVTETQYF.

This clone was detected only a few times. V usage is TRBV29-1 and J usage is TRBJ2-5; D remains ambiguous. V was pared by 1 base and J by 7 bases, with 13 bases between. The CDR3 totals 13 residues. Germline loops: CDR1 SQVTM, CDR2 ANQGSEA. CDR3 amino acids: CSVEVTVSGTQYF. For the CDR3, the DNA is TGCAGCGTTGAAGTCACAGTGTCAGGGACCCAGTACTTC.

Details on this clone: A much larger clone lies a single base off, so this may be a read error. The chain links TRBV5-1 to TRBJ2-6, with a possible D match to TRBD1 (6 bases). The germline V gene has CDR1 SGHRS and CDR2 YFSETQ. This CDR3 is built from 19 residues. V lost 1 base and J 2 bases, leaving 19 bases between the germline ends. CDR3 amino acids: CASSLSYVQGRAGANVLTF. The CDR3 nucleotides read TGCGCCAGCAGCTTGTCTTATGTACAGGGCAGGGCTGGGGCCAACGTCCTGACTTTC. Complete variable domain (other parts from reference TRBV5-1 and TRBJ2-6): KAGVTQTPRYLIKTRGQQVTLSCSPISGHRSVSWYQQTPGQGLQFLFEYFSETQRNKGNFPGRFSGRQFSNSRSEMNVSTLELGDSALYLCASSLSYVQGRAGANVLTFGAGSRLTVL.

This clone turned up a few times. The chain links TRBV7-9 to TRBJ1-1, with D tentatively TRBD1 (6 bases). CDR1 is SEHNR, CDR2 FQNEAQ, per germline (reference sequence). The CDR3 extends over 13 amino acids. Trimming stripped 7 bases from V and 4 bases from J, with 13 bases between. CDR3: CASTESGATEAFF. The DNA for the CDR3 is TGTGCCAGCACCGAATCGGGGGCCACTGAAGCTTTCTTT.

This clone occurred a few times. V and J are TRBV2 and TRBJ2-4; possible D gene TRBD1, 6 bases. Germline loops: CDR1 SNHLY, CDR2 FYNNEI. V dropped 7 bases and J dropped 8 bases, with 42 bases sitting between them. This CDR3 region has 22 residues. The CDR3 spells CASKRFRAGETGAVGAVYIQYF. The CDR3 DNA follows: TGTGCCAGCAAGCGGTTCCGTGCGGGCGAGACAGGAGCAGTCGGGGCGGTGTACATTCAGTACTTC.

V gene TRBV18 combines with J gene TRBJ1-1; D unclear. V lost 2 bases and J lost 4, with 8 bases in between. The CDR3 totals 13 residues. CDR1 and CDR2 (germline): KGHSH, LQKENI. CDR3 sequence: CASSPGRSTEAFF. CDR3 in DNA: TGTGCCAGCTCACCAGGTAGGAGCACTGAAGCTTTCTTT.

The chain links TRBV7-9 to TRBJ2-1, with 8 bases fitting TRBD2. J gave up 2 bases and V 5 bases, and 8 bases lay outside the gene matches. Germline CDR1 reads SEHNR; CDR2 reads FQNEAQ (reference sequence). This CDR3 region has 16 residues. The CDR3 is CASSPSLAGPYNEQFF. DNA of the CDR3: TGTGCCAGCAGCCCCTCCCTAGCGGGCCCCTACAATGAGCAGTTCTTC.

In its sample, this clone was seen a few times. The rearrangement uses TRBV29-1 and TRBJ2-5; D uncertain. The CDR3 contains 12 residues. V shed 8 bases and J shed 2 bases, with 12 bases lying between them. CDR1 SQVTM and CDR2 ANQGSEA come from the germline V gene. The CDR3 DNA reads TGCAGCATCCTAGAGGTTCAAGAGACCCAGTACTTC. Its protein product is CSILEVQETQYF.